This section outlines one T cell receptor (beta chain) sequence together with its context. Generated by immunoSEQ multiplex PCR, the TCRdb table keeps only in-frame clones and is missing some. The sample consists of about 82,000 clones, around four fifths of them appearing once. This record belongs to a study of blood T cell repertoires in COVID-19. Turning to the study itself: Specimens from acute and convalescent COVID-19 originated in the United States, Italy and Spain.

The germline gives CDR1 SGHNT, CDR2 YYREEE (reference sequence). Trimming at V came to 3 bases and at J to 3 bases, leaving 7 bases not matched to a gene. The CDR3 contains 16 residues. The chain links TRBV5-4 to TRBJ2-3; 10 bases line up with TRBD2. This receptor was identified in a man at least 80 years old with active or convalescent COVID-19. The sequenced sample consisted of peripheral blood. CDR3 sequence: CASSSLIAGGTDTQYF. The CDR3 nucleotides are TGTGCCAGCAGCTCCCTCATAGCGGGAGGAACAGATACGCAGTATTTT.